What follows are 24 T cell receptor beta chains derived from one specimen sequenced in a study of blood T cell repertoires in COVID-19. The repertoire was sequenced with immunoSEQ multiplex PCR; TCRdb's copy has only in-frame clones and lacks some. The sample has under 100,000 clones; around 87% are singletons. The specimen was peripheral blood. These receptors all stem from a man aged 35 to 55 with acute or convalescent COVID-19.

V is TRBV10-3 and J is TRBJ1-2, with 9 bases that match TRBD1. This CDR3 has 13 residues. The V gene's germline CDR1 is ENHRY and CDR2 SYGVKD. V was pared by 11 bases and J by 2 bases, with 6 bases of the junction left unmatched. The CDR3 DNA reads as TGTGCCGCGGCGGACAGGGGCAACTATGGCTACACCTTC. It encodes CAAADRGNYGYTF.

The gene calls are TRBV6-5 and TRBJ2-7, with 9 bases that match TRBD1. This CDR3 spans 14 amino acids. V shed 5 bases and J 3 bases; nucleotides not matched to a gene: 5. Germline V lookup: CDR1 MNHEY, CDR2 SVGAGI. CDR3: CASSPRDRVYEQYF. DNA of the CDR3: TGTGCCAGCAGTCCCCGGGACAGGGTCTACGAGCAGTACTTC.

The rearrangement joins TRBV15 to TRBJ1-2; no clear D gene. The CDR3 loop spans 13 amino acids. The germline V and J ends were trimmed by 0 bases and 4 bases, with 6 bases remaining between them. Germline V gene data show CDR1 as LNHNV and CDR2 as YYDKDF (reference sequence). The CDR3 sequence: CATSREVSYGYTF. CDR3 in DNA: TGTGCCACCAGCAGAGAGGTTAGCTATGGCTACACCTTC. Filled out from reference TRBV15 and TRBJ1-2, the complete variable domain reads DAMVIQNPRYQVTQFGKPVTLSCSQTLNHNVMYWYQQKSSQAPKLLFHYYDKDFNNEADTPDNFQSRRPNTSFCFLDIRSPGLGDTAMYLCATSREVSYGYTFGSGTRLTVV.

A word on this clone: A read error is possible here, since a much larger clone lies one base away. The J gene is TRBJ2-7, the V gene TRBV5-8, with TRBD1 as a possible D gene (5 bases). Germline V gene lookup returns CDR1 SGHTS and CDR2 YDEGEE. The CDR3 consists of 14 residues. The DNA for the CDR3 is TGTGCCAGCAGCTTGGGGCAGGGAAACTACGAGCGGTACTTC. This translates into CASSLGQGNYERYF.

This chain links TRBV12-1 with TRBJ2-7; no check of the table's D call, TRBD1, against the DNA was made. TRBV12-1 is an annotated pseudogene. There are 14 residues in the CDR3. The CDR3 sequence: CASSAQGQRYEQYF. For the CDR3, the DNA is TGTGCCAGCAGCGCCCAGGGACAGCGGTACGAGCAGTACTTC.

The chain recombines TRBV11-2 with TRBJ1-6; 10 bases map to TRBD1. Trimming at V came to 5 bases and at J to 9 bases, leaving 4 bases not matched to a gene. Germline V lookup: CDR1 SGHAT, CDR2 FQNNGV. The CDR3 is 14 amino acids. CDR3 coding DNA: TGTGCCAGCAGCCCCCGGGACAGGGGTTCACCCCTCCACTTT. It is translated as CASSPRDRGSPLHF.

The chain combines TRBV5-6 with TRBJ2-1; TRBD1 is a possible D gene (5 bases). Germline CDR1 reads SGHDT; CDR2 reads YYEEEE. The CDR3 totals 13 residues. V dropped 0 bases and J dropped 10 bases, with 11 bases sitting between them. CDR3 sequence: CASSLGQIGEQFF. The CDR3 DNA follows: TGTGCCAGCAGCTTGGGACAGATCGGCGAGCAGTTCTTC. The full variable domain, rest sourced from reference TRBV5-6 and TRBJ2-1, is DAGVTQSPTHLIKTRGQQVTLRCSPKSGHDTVSWYQQALGQGPQFIFQYYEEEERQRGNFPDRFSGHQFPNYSSELNVNALLLGDSALYLCASSLGQIGEQFFGPGTRLTVL.

The gene calls are TRBV7-3 and TRBJ2-2; 7 bases fit TRBD1. J lost 5 bases, V lost 1 base, and 7 bases had no gene match. There are 16 residues in the CDR3. Germline values: CDR1 SGHTA, CDR2 FQGTGA. In DNA form, the CDR3 reads TGTGCCAGCAGCTTAAGGGGGACAGTGGCGACCGGGGAGCTGTTTTTT. Its protein is CASSLRGTVATGELFF.

The chain joins TRBV29-1 to TRBJ1-2; D gene uncertain. The ends were cut back, 2 bases at V and 3 bases at J, with 10 bases in the middle. The CDR3 is 13 amino acids. Germline V CDR1 and CDR2: SQVTM, ANQGSEA. CDR3 protein: CSVESQGDYGYTF. CDR3 in DNA: TGCAGCGTTGAATCACAAGGAGACTATGGCTACACCTTC.

A single count supports this clone. CDR3 amino acids: CASSEADWEDIYEQYF. The CDR3 nucleotides read TGTGCCAGCAGTGAAGCGGATTGGGAGGACATCTACGAGCAGTACTTC. The chain is built from TRBV2 and TRBJ2-7, with D possibly being TRBD2 (6 bases). This CDR3 contains 16 residues. CDR1 SNHLY and CDR2 FYNNEI come from the germline V gene. V gave up 0 bases and J gave up 3 bases, with 15 bases separating them.

This clone appeared once. The chain carries TRBV30 and TRBJ2-2; D gene uncertain. Trimming shortened V by 4 bases and J by 7 bases, and 7 bases separated the two germline ends. Germline CDR1 and CDR2: GTSNPN and SVGIG (reference sequence). The CDR3 runs to 11 residues. The CDR3 coding sequence is TGTGCCTGGACCCCTTTCGGGGAGCTGTTTTTT. It specifies CAWTPFGELFF.

The genes are TRBV20-1 and TRBJ1-4; D gene unclear. This CDR3 has 15 amino acids. Germline values: CDR1 DFQATT, CDR2 SNEGSKA (reference sequence). V was shortened by 3 bases and J by 2 bases, with 13 bases between the two germline ends. CDR3 sequence: CSASDGRPTNEKLFF. DNA of the CDR3: TGCAGTGCTAGTGATGGCAGGCCTACTAATGAAAAACTGTTTTTT.

CDR3 nucleotides: TGTGCCACCAGAGACAGGGGCCTTGGCTACACCTTC. Its protein is CATRDRGLGYTF. The chain employs TRBV15 and TRBJ1-2; 8 bases match TRBD1. Losses at the gene ends were 6 bases for V and 7 bases for J; bases not matched to a gene: 4. Looked up from germline, CDR1 is LNHNV and CDR2 is YYDKDF (reference sequence). The CDR3 has 12 residues.

J is TRBJ1-4 and V is TRBV7-9; TRBD1 matches at 8 bases. The CDR3 is made up of 15 amino acids. V was clipped by 5 bases and J by 6 bases; unmatched bases: 8. Germline lookup yields CDR1 SEHNR and CDR2 FQNEAQ (reference sequence). The CDR3 DNA reads TGTGCCAGCAGCCCACCGACAGGGGAGTATGAAAAACTGTTTTTT. Amino acids: CASSPPTGEYEKLFF.

The chain employs TRBV2 and TRBJ2-3; 7 nucleotides match TRBD1. Germline V gives CDR1 SNHLY, CDR2 FYNNEI. CDR3 length: 13 amino acids. V was pared by 5 bases and J by 3 bases, with 2 bases of the junction left unmatched. CDR3 nucleotides: TGTGCCAGCAGTTGGGACAGTACAGATACGCAGTATTTT. Amino acid sequence: CASSWDSTDTQYF.

V usage is TRBV9 and J usage is TRBJ1-3; 7 bases line up with TRBD1. Looked up from germline, CDR1 is SGDLS and CDR2 is YYNGEE. The J segment lost 3 bases and the V segment lost 0 bases, leaving 6 bases of the junction unmatched. CDR3 length: 16 residues. CDR3 bases: TGTGCCAGCAGCGTAGATCCCAGGACAGGTGGAAACACCATATATTTT. Amino acids: CASSVDPRTGGNTIYF.

The chain is built from TRBV2 and TRBJ2-3; D unclear. V dropped 3 bases and J dropped 2 bases, with 6 bases sitting between them. The CDR3 loop spans 13 amino acids. Per germline, CDR1 SNHLY and CDR2 FYNNEI. The CDR3 sequence is CASSEEFTDTQYF. The CDR3 DNA is TGTGCCAGCAGTGAGGAGTTCACAGATACGCAGTATTTT. The complete variable domain, with remaining parts taken from reference TRBV2 and TRBJ2-3, reads EPEVTQTPSHQVTQMGQEVILRCVPISNHLYFYWYRQILGQKVEFLVSFYNNEISEKSEIFDDQFSVERPDGSNFTLKIRSTKLEDSAMYFCASSEEFTDTQYFGPGTRLTVL.

The chain has TRBV11-2 and TRBJ2-7; 10 positions agree with TRBD1. CDR1 is SGHAT and CDR2 is FQNNGV in the germline V gene. This CDR3 is 18 amino acids long. V lost 2 bases to trimming and J lost 0 bases; unmatched junction nucleotides: 10. The CDR3 nucleotides are TGTGCCAGCAGCTTATCAGGAGACAGGGGGCTTCTCTCCTACGAGCAGTACTTC. Encoded protein: CASSLSGDRGLLSYEQYF.

This clone was seen a single time. The V gene is TRBV30, the J gene TRBJ2-5, with D perhaps TRBD2 (7 bases). Trimming stripped 3 bases from V and 2 bases from J, with 16 bases between. The CDR3 runs 15 residues. Germline V CDR1 and CDR2: GTSNPN, SVGIG (reference sequence). The CDR3 bases are TGTGCCTGGAGCGATCTTGCGGGGGCACAAGAGACCCAGTACTTC. It yields the protein CAWSDLAGAQETQYF.

The chain employs TRBV6-4 and TRBJ2-3; 16 nucleotides line up with TRBD2. The germline V gene encodes CDR1 MRHNA and CDR2 SNTAGT. The CDR3 runs 18 residues. V gave up 4 bases and J gave up 5 bases; unmatched junction bases: 9. This CDR3 is CASSVPGLAGGRGDTQYF. Here the CDR3 DNA reads TGTGCCAGCAGTGTCCCGGGACTAGCGGGAGGGCGCGGAGATACGCAGTATTTT.

This chain's CDR3 is CASSLDRQGAGNTIYF. The CDR3 DNA reads as TGCGCCAGCAGCTTGGATCGGCAGGGGGCTGGAAACACCATATATTTT. This chain links TRBV5-1 with TRBJ1-3; 7 bases are a match to TRBD1. V was pared by 0 bases and J by 2 bases, with 5 bases of the junction left unmatched. Germline lookup yields CDR1 SGHRS and CDR2 YFSETQ. The CDR3 is made up of 16 amino acids.

This chain links TRBV10-3 with TRBJ1-1, with 8 positions matching TRBD1. CDR3 length: 17 residues. V lost 6 bases and J lost 3; bases outside the gene matches: 15. Looked up from germline, CDR1 is ENHRY and CDR2 is SYGVKD. CDR3 amino acids: CAIRRGYLTGEYTEAFF. In nucleotides, the CDR3 is TGTGCCATCAGGAGGGGATACTTGACAGGGGAGTACACTGAAGCTTTCTTT.

V and J are TRBV19 and TRBJ1-1; the D gene is possibly TRBD1 (6 bases). Germline CDR1 and CDR2: LNHDA and SQIVND (reference sequence). The ends were cut back, 4 bases at V and 3 bases at J, with 12 bases in the middle. There are 14 residues in the CDR3. The CDR3 coding sequence is TGTGCCAGTAGTACTCAATCAGGGGACACTGAAGCTTTCTTT. Translated: CASSTQSGDTEAFF.

Only a few counts were recorded for this clone. This chain uses TRBV27 with TRBJ2-7; 8 nucleotides agree with TRBD1. Unmatched junction bases numbered 5, after V lost 4 bases and J lost 6 bases. Germline values: CDR1 MNHEY, CDR2 SMNVEV (reference sequence). The CDR3 is 13 residues long. The CDR3 region has the DNA TGTGCCAGCAGTTATTTGGACAGGGCCGAGCAGTACTTC. Protein sequence: CASSYLDRAEQYF.